These T cell receptor beta chains were read from a single sample in a study of regulatory T cells in long-lasting Graves disease. TCRdb reanalysed the multiplex PCR reads using MiXCR and keeps one entry per CDR3 protein. The top ten hold about 10% of the sample, which has about 440,000 distinct CDR3 sequences, approximately 16% seen once. This sample was also put to use in a study of T cells in Graves' hyperthyroidism and ophthalmopathy.

Specimen: peripheral blood mononuclear cells (PBMCs), collected at new diagnosis, from a patient treated with antithyroid drugs. The receptors derive from a woman younger than 45 with Graves disease. Both conserved end residues are part of each CDR3. A D gene is named only where the DNA matches it firmly. Not every row has a clone size; where given, it reads once, few, many or a size class.

cdr3_nt cdr3_aa v_call clone_size j_call d_call
TGTGCCAGCAGTTTATGGCCGGGACAATGGAATCAGCCCCAGCATTTT CASSLWPGQWNQPQHF TRBV28 many TRBJ1-5 .
TGCAGCGTTGAGACCGGGAGGGCAGAGACCCAGTACTTC CSVETGRAETQYF TRBV29-1 many TRBJ2-5 TRBD2
TGTGCCAGCAGTTTCGGGGAGGTTGGAAACACCATATATTTT CASSFGEVGNTIYF TRBV28 . TRBJ1-3 .
TGTGCCAGCAGCCAACCCCTTTCCCCGAGCTCTGGAAACACCATATATTTT CASSQPLSPSSGNTIYF TRBV3-1 many TRBJ1-3 .
TGTGCCAGCAGAGTGGCTGGGGCCAACGTCCTGACTTTC CASRVAGANVLTF TRBV28 many TRBJ2-6 .
TGCAGCGTAATTCTCCAGGTTGAGCAGTTCTTC CSVILQVEQFF TRBV29-1 . TRBJ2-1 .
TGTGCCAGCAGTTTATTCGACAGGGGCTACAATGAGCAGTTCTTC CASSLFDRGYNEQFF TRBV28 many TRBJ2-1 TRBD1
TGTGCCAGCAGCCAAGGGTATGGGACAGCTAGCTCTGGGGCCAACGTCCTGACTTTC CASSQGYGTASSGANVLTF TRBV14 . TRBJ2-6 TRBD1
TGCAGTGCTAGAGGAGCTACCTCTGGGGCCAACGTCCTGACTTTC CSARGATSGANVLTF TRBV20-1 many TRBJ2-6 .
TGTGCCAGCAGCCGGAGGACCGGGGAGCTGTTTTTT CASSRRTGELFF TRBV7-2 . TRBJ2-2 .
TGTGCCAGCAGCCCTTCCGGTCAAGCGGCGAACACCGGGGAGCTGTTTTTT CASSPSGQAANTGELFF TRBV7-8 many TRBJ2-2 .
TGCAGTGCTAGAGTCAGGGTCCCAGGGGCCAACGTCCTGACTTTC CSARVRVPGANVLTF TRBV20-1 . TRBJ2-6 .
TGTGCCAGCAGTTTAAGGGAGCCTCCCTATACGCAGTATTTT CASSLREPPYTQYF TRBV28 . TRBJ2-3 .
TGCAGTGCTAACCCTACAGGGCGGATTATCACAGATACGCAGTATTTT CSANPTGRIITDTQYF TRBV20-1 many TRBJ2-3 .
TGTGCCAGCAGCTCTGCCCTTGGTCTGCAAGAGACCCAGTACTTC CASSSALGLQETQYF TRBV12-3/TRBV12-4 many TRBJ2-5 .
TGTGCCAGCAGCTACCGGGACAGCCCAATGAACACTGAAGCTTTCTTT CASSYRDSPMNTEAFF TRBV7-2 . TRBJ1-1 TRBD1
TGCGCCAGCAGCTTGGTACCCGCCCGAGTTGGAGAGACCCAGTACTTC CASSLVPARVGETQYF TRBV5-1 few TRBJ2-5 .
TGTGCCAGCAGCCCCCCGAGCTCCTACAATGAGCAGTTCTTC CASSPPSSYNEQFF TRBV3-1 many TRBJ2-1 .
TGCAGTGCTTCCGGGACAGGGTCGCGGGAGCAGTACTTC CSASGTGSREQYF TRBV20-1 many TRBJ2-7 TRBD1
TGTGCCAGCAGCTCCACTGGACAGGGAGCTACGACCCAGTACTTC CASSSTGQGATTQYF TRBV5-8 . TRBJ2-5 TRBD1
TGTGCCAGCAGCGCGGCCATGGCTGGGAGAGGCGGCTACACCTTC CASSAAMAGRGGYTF TRBV7-6 many TRBJ1-2 .
TGTGCCAGCAGCTTGGACCAACGAAGGGATACGCAGTATTTT CASSLDQRRDTQYF TRBV5-4 many TRBJ2-3 .
TGCAGTGCTAGAGGGAATCTCGGACGGACTCCTATGAGCAGGGGCTACGAGCAGTACTTC CSARGNLGRTPMSRGYEQYF TRBV20-1 few TRBJ2-7 .
TGCAGTGCTAGGGTCCATGAGCAGTTCTTC CSARVHEQFF TRBV20-1 . TRBJ2-1 .
TGTGCCACCAGCAGAGCCCGGACTAGCGGAGATACGCAGTATTTT CATSRARTSGDTQYF TRBV15 many TRBJ2-3 TRBD2
TGCAGTGCTAGAAGGGGGTGGGTATACGAGCAGTACTTC CSARRGWVYEQYF TRBV20-1 few TRBJ2-7 .
TGTGCCAGCAGCTTAGCGGGAATGATGGATACGCAGTATTTT CASSLAGMMDTQYF TRBV7-9 many TRBJ2-3 .
TGTGCCAGCAGCGCCGGGACAGCAGATCCTAACTATGGCTACACCTTC CASSAGTADPNYGYTF TRBV5-6 few TRBJ1-2 TRBD1